The present entry profiles one T cell receptor beta chain with its context. TCRdb re-called the 5' RACE reads; every CDR3 protein appears as one record, without DNA. Recorded here are about 210,000 distinct CDR3 sequences; the top ten clones represent 7.5% to 9.5%. The data were taken from a study of monozygotic twins with inflammatory bowel disease. From germline, CDR1 is LGHDT and CDR2 YNNKEL (reference sequence). This CDR3 spans 17 amino acids. This rearrangement joins TRBV3-1 to TRBJ1-2; TCRdb names TRBD1, which stays unverified in the absence of DNA. This receptor was obtained from a human donor with ulcerative colitis or Crohn's disease, or a healthy co-twin of an affected twin (not recorded which). The specimen sequenced was blood. The CDR3 loop reads CASSPRGGTGRNYGYTF.